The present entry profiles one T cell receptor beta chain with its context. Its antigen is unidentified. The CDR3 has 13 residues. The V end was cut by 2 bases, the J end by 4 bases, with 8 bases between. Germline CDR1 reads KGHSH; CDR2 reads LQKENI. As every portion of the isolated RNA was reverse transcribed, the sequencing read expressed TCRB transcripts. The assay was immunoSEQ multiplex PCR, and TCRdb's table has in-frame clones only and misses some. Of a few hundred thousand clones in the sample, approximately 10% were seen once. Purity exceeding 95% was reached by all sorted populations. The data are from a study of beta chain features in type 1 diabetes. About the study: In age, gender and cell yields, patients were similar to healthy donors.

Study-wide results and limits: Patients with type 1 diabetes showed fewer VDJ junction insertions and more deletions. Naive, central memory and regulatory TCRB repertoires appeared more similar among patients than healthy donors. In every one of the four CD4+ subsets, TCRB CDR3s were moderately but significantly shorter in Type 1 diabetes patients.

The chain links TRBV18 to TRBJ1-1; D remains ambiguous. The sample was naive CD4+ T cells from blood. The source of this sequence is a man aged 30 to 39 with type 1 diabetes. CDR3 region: CASSPIGSTEAFF. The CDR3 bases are TGTGCCAGCTCACCAATCGGGAGCACTGAAGCTTTCTTT.